The clone carrying this T cell receptor (beta chain) was picked up a small number of times. This specimen comes from a study of identical twins. The CDR3 loop spans 15 amino acids. The germline V gene encodes CDR1 SQVTM and CDR2 ANQGSEA. The ends lost 4 bases at V and 2 bases at J; junction bases unmatched: 9. MiXCR, run by TCRdb on the 5' RACE reads, gives a single entry per CDR3 protein. In the table there are 200,000 to 300,000 distinct CDR3 sequences, 6.5% to 9% of which are singletons. The same sample was also used in a study of yellow fever vaccine responses in identical twins.

The chain has TRBV29-1 and TRBJ2-3; 7 bases match TRBD2. The material sequenced was CD8+ T cells sorted from blood. The clonotype was recovered from a woman between 18 and 30 years old in good health. DNA of the CDR3: TGCAGCGTTGGGGGGAGGGAAAAGGTCACAGATACGCAGTATTTT. Translation: CSVGGREKVTDTQYF.